This is a list of T cell receptor beta chains from one sample in a study of cytomegalovirus exposure and HLA in healthy donors. Here immunoSEQ multiplex PCR was the method, and the copy in TCRdb shows in-frame clones only, minus some. Here the sample spans hundreds of thousands of clones, around nine tenths being singletons. Sequenced: PBMCs. These receptors came from a young woman in good health and CMV-seronegative. Both conserved end residues are part of each CDR3. The order of the fields is D gene, V gene, J gene, clone size, CDR3 DNA, CDR3 protein. A D gene is named only where the DNA matches it firmly. Clone size is not always given. Where it is, it says once, few, many or a class for expanded clones.

>-|TRBV6-5|TRBJ1-2|-
TGTGCCAGCAGCTTCCGGGGAGGGAATGGCTACACCTTC
CASSFRGGNGYTF
>-|TRBV19|TRBJ2-1|-
TGTGCCAGTAGTCCCGCAGAGGCGAATGAGCAGTTCTTC
CASSPAEANEQFF
>-|TRBV10-2|TRBJ2-6|-
TGCGCCAGCAGTTCGGTCTCTGGGGCCAACGTCCTGACTTTC
CASSSVSGANVLTF
>-|TRBV19|TRBJ1-5|-
TGTGCCAGTAGTATCGCGGTTGTTCCCCAGCATTTT
CASSIAVVPQHF
>TRBD2|TRBV6-5|TRBJ2-2|-
TGTGCCAGCAGGCCTTCGACTAGCGGCACCGGGGAGCTGTTTTTT
CASRPSTSGTGELFF
>TRBD2|TRBV11-2|TRBJ2-7|once
TGTGCCAGCAGCATTAGCGGGGGCGTCTCCTACGAGCAGTACTTC
CASSISGGVSYEQYF
>-|TRBV6-5|TRBJ1-1|-
TGTGCCAGCAGCCTTAATAACAAGGAAGCTTTCTTT
CASSLNNKEAFF
>-|TRBV5-6|TRBJ2-7|-
TGTGCCAGCAGCTCCGGACAATGGGAGCAGTACTTC
CASSSGQWEQYF
>-|TRBV4-1|TRBJ2-2|once
TGCGCCAGCAGCCAAGAGGATAGCGGCTTCACCGGGGAGCTGTTTTTT
CASSQEDSGFTGELFF
>TRBD1|TRBV5-1|TRBJ1-4|-
TGCGCCAGCAGCTTGGGACAGGGGGCGACTGAAAAACTGTTTTTT
CASSLGQGATEKLFF
>-|TRBV12-5|TRBJ1-2|-
TGTGCTAGTGCCCCGGACACGAGGTACTATGGCTACACCTTC
CASAPDTRYYGYTF
>-|TRBV4-2|TRBJ2-5|-
TGTGCCAGCAGCCAAGATGAACGGGGTCAAGAGACCCAGTACTTC
CASSQDERGQETQYF
>-|TRBV13|TRBJ2-1|-
TGTGCCAGCAGCTCCGAAGGCGGGACTTCCGCGGGGAATGAGCAGTTCTTC
CASSSEGGTSAGNEQFF
>-|TRBV11-2|TRBJ2-5|-
TGTGCCAGCAGCTGGAGGGAGACCCAGTACTTC
CASSWRETQYF
>-|TRBV6-6|TRBJ1-2|-
TGTGCCAGCTCCCCAGGGCACCGGCCTAACTATGGCTACACCTTC
CASSPGHRPNYGYTF
>-|TRBV5-4|TRBJ1-6|-
TGTGCCAGCAGCTTGGACAGGGAACCATATAATTCACCCCTCCACTTT
CASSLDREPYNSPLHF
>TRBD2|TRBV9|TRBJ2-2|once
TGTGCCAGCAGCGTAGCGGGGGGGTACCCGGACACCGGGGAGCTGTTTTTT
CASSVAGGYPDTGELFF
>TRBD2|TRBV29-1|TRBJ2-2|once
TGCAGCGGGGGACTAGCCGGCACCGGGGAGCTGTTTTTT
CSGGLAGTGELFF
>-|TRBV14|TRBJ2-7|-
TGTGCCAGCAGCCAAACCGCTTCCCGGGTAGCATACGAGCAGTACTTC
CASSQTASRVAYEQYF
>-|TRBV10-3|TRBJ1-3|-
TGTGCCATCAGTCGGGACACCAGCGCCGGAAACACCATATATTTT
CAISRDTSAGNTIYF
>-|TRBV9|TRBJ1-2|-
TGTGCCAGCAGCAGCAACACAAAGGGGTTTAACTATGGCTACACCTTC
CASSSNTKGFNYGYTF
>-|TRBV4-1|TRBJ2-7|-
TGCGCCAGCAGCCAAGCGGTAGGGGGCTACGAGCAGTACTTC
CASSQAVGGYEQYF
>-|TRBV23-1|TRBJ2-7|few
TGCGCCAGCAGCCCCATAGGGGCAGGACTACCCTCCTACGAGCAGTACTTC
CASSPIGAGLPSYEQYF
>-|TRBV5-1|TRBJ2-7|-
TGCGCCAGCTACATGTCGAGGGACGAGCAGTACTTC
CASYMSRDEQYF
>-|TRBV12-5|TRBJ1-5|-
TGTGCTAGTGGTCCGCCTGGTGGAGGGCATCAGCCCCAGCATTTT
CASGPPGGGHQPQHF
>TRBD1|TRBV6-5|TRBJ2-7|-
TGTGCCAGCAGGTCGACAGGGAACGTCTACGAGCAGTACTTC
CASRSTGNVYEQYF
>-|TRBV6-5|TRBJ1-2|-
TGTGCCAGCAGTTACGGGGGCCGTAAGGATGGCTACACCTTC
CASSYGGRKDGYTF
>-|TRBV5-1|TRBJ2-3|-
TGCGCCAGCAGCACGGGACGGGGAGGAGATACGCAGTATTTT
CASSTGRGGDTQYF
>TRBD1|TRBV4-2|TRBJ1-1|-
TGTGCCAGCAGCCAGGATATTCGGACAGGGGGTGGGTCCGCTGAAGCTTTCTTT
CASSQDIRTGGGSAEAFF
>-|TRBV7-6|TRBJ2-7|-
TGTGCCAGCAGCTTAATACCCGGGGGTAGCTCCTACGAGCAGTACTTC
CASSLIPGGSSYEQYF
>-|TRBV10-3|TRBJ1-2|-
TGTGCCAGCGGACAGTTTAGCTACACCTTC
CASGQFSYTF
>-|TRBV7-9|TRBJ2-7|-
TGTTCCAGCAGCTTAGAGAGGCGGGGCAGCCCGAGCTCCTACGAGCAGTACTTC
CSSSLERRGSPSSYEQYF
>-|TRBV18|TRBJ1-3|-
TGTGCCAGCGCCGGGACAAATGGAAACACCATATATTTT
CASAGTNGNTIYF
>TRBD2|TRBV9|TRBJ2-7|-
TGTGCCAGCAGCGGAAGCGGGGCCTACGAGCAGTGCTTC
CASSGSGAYEQCF
>-|TRBV28|TRBJ1-5|-
TGTGCCAGCAGTTTACGACAGACTCTAAATCAGCCCCAGCATTTT
CASSLRQTLNQPQHF
>-|TRBV6-5|TRBJ2-3|-
TGTGCCAGCAGTTACTCAGGGGCGGCAGATACGCAGTATTTT
CASSYSGAADTQYF